One T cell receptor (beta chain) is described in this entry. These data originate in a study of cytomegalovirus exposure and HLA in healthy donors. CDR1 MDHEN and CDR2 SYDVKM come from the germline V gene. The germline V and J ends were trimmed by 2 bases and 1 base, with 12 bases remaining between them. The CDR3 is 15 amino acids. PCR employed 60 Vbeta and 13 Jbeta primers. Produced via immunoSEQ multiplex PCR; TCRdb's table is partial and in-frame only. This sample contains about 120,000 clones. The chain employs TRBV28 and TRBJ2-7; no clear D gene. The clonotype comes from a young man in good health and CMV-seronegative. The specimen was PBMCs. CDR3 region: CASSLSSAPSYEQYF. In DNA form, the CDR3 reads TGTGCCAGCAGTTTAAGCAGCGCTCCTTCCTACGAGCAGTACTTC.